A selection of T cell receptor beta chains follows, all from one sample in a study of T cell responses to AZD1222 COVID-19 vaccine. Assay used: immunoSEQ multiplex PCR; TCRdb lists only in-frame clones, some missing. This table has approximately 120,000 clones, 87% appearing once. Sequencing was performed on peripheral blood, taken 28 days after the second AZD1222 dose. All receptors come from an adult who received the AZD1222 COVID-19 vaccine. The CDR3 runs from the conserved cysteine through the conserved F or W. D genes are given only for firm matches. A row's size may be missing; if present it is once, few, many or a size class.

clone_size: NA
j_call: TRBJ2-1
v_call: TRBV16
d_call: NA
cdr3_aa: CASSPQAEYNEQFF
cdr3_nt: TGTGCCAGCAGCCCGCAGGCGGAATACAATGAGCAGTTCTTC

clone_size: NA
j_call: TRBJ1-2
v_call: TRBV29-1
d_call: NA
cdr3_aa: CSVGRPRVGGYTF
cdr3_nt: TGCAGCGTTGGTCGGCCTCGGGTGGGCGGCTACACCTTC

clone_size: NA
j_call: TRBJ2-5
v_call: TRBV3-1/TRBV3-2
d_call: TRBD2
cdr3_aa: CASSQSLAVQEIQYF
cdr3_nt: TGTGCCAGCAGCCAATCACTAGCGGTGCAAGAGATCCAGTACTTC

clone_size: NA
j_call: TRBJ1-2
v_call: TRBV7-9
d_call: NA
cdr3_aa: CASSLALRGQSYTF
cdr3_nt: TGTGCCAGCAGCTTAGCTCTAAGGGGACAAAGCTACACCTTC

clone_size: NA
j_call: TRBJ2-5
v_call: TRBV3-1/TRBV3-2
d_call: NA
cdr3_aa: CASSPSLLRRETQYF
cdr3_nt: TGTGCCAGCAGCCCCTCGCTCTTGAGAAGAGAGACCCAGTACTTC

clone_size: NA
j_call: TRBJ2-7
v_call: TRBV14
d_call: NA
cdr3_aa: CASSLEPGQHYEQYF
cdr3_nt: TGTGCCAGCAGCCTGGAGCCGGGACAACACTACGAGCAGTACTTC

clone_size: NA
j_call: TRBJ2-1
v_call: TRBV19
d_call: TRBD2
cdr3_aa: CASRFAGVVNEQFF
cdr3_nt: TGTGCCAGTAGGTTTGCGGGAGTAGTTAATGAGCAGTTCTTC

clone_size: once
j_call: TRBJ1-4
v_call: TRBV6-5
d_call: NA
cdr3_aa: CASSYPAGVIEKLFF
cdr3_nt: TGTGCCAGCAGTTACCCGGCAGGGGTAATTGAAAAACTGTTTTTT

clone_size: NA
j_call: TRBJ2-5
v_call: TRBV3-1/TRBV3-2
d_call: NA
cdr3_aa: CASSPDIAPQETQYF
cdr3_nt: TGTGCCAGCAGCCCGGATATAGCCCCCCAAGAGACCCAGTACTTC

clone_size: NA
j_call: TRBJ2-2
v_call: TRBV7-2
d_call: TRBD2
cdr3_aa: CASSLVHSGANTGELFF
cdr3_nt: TGTGCCAGCAGCTTAGTTCACAGCGGGGCGAACACCGGGGAGCTGTTTTTT

clone_size: NA
j_call: TRBJ1-6
v_call: TRBV6-2/TRBV6-3
d_call: NA
cdr3_aa: CASSRQEYNSPLHF
cdr3_nt: TGTGCCAGCAGCCGACAGGAGTATAATTCACCCCTCCACTTT

clone_size: NA
j_call: TRBJ2-7
v_call: TRBV7-2
d_call: NA
cdr3_aa: CASSFGSGSYEQYF
cdr3_nt: TGTGCCAGCAGCTTTGGTAGCGGCTCCTACGAGCAGTACTTC

clone_size: NA
j_call: TRBJ2-7
v_call: TRBV5-1
d_call: NA
cdr3_aa: CASSLVGSVAYEQYF
cdr3_nt: TGCGCCAGCAGCTTGGTGGGGTCGGTAGCCTACGAGCAGTACTTC

clone_size: NA
j_call: TRBJ1-1
v_call: TRBV6-5
d_call: TRBD1
cdr3_aa: CASSITGQGRGAFF
cdr3_nt: TGTGCCAGCAGTATCACAGGACAGGGGAGGGGAGCTTTCTTT

clone_size: NA
j_call: TRBJ2-6
v_call: TRBV28
d_call: TRBD1
cdr3_aa: CASSLGGSGANVLTF
cdr3_nt: TGTGCCAGCAGTCTAGGGGGCTCCGGGGCCAACGTCCTGACTTTC

clone_size: few
j_call: TRBJ1-6
v_call: TRBV6-2/TRBV6-3
d_call: NA
cdr3_aa: CASSYSIARDGLDSPLHF
cdr3_nt: TGTGCCAGCAGTTACTCGATAGCTAGAGACGGCCTAGATTCACCCCTCCACTTT

clone_size: few
j_call: TRBJ1-4
v_call: TRBV27
d_call: NA
cdr3_aa: CASGVRGEKLFF
cdr3_nt: TGTGCCAGCGGAGTGAGGGGGGAAAAACTGTTTTTT

clone_size: NA
j_call: TRBJ2-7
v_call: TRBV29-1
d_call: TRBD2
cdr3_aa: CSVATAGGGAYEQYF
cdr3_nt: TGCAGCGTTGCCACAGCGGGAGGGGGGGCCTACGAGCAGTACTTC

clone_size: once
j_call: TRBJ1-1
v_call: TRBV6-5
d_call: NA
cdr3_aa: CASSYSGQSMGAFF
cdr3_nt: TGTGCCAGCAGTTACTCCGGACAGTCCATGGGGGCTTTCTTT

clone_size: NA
j_call: TRBJ1-3
v_call: TRBV9
d_call: TRBD1
cdr3_aa: CASSAQGSGNTIYF
cdr3_nt: TGTGCCAGCAGCGCACAGGGGTCCGGAAACACCATATATTTT

clone_size: NA
j_call: TRBJ1-2
v_call: TRBV21-1
d_call: NA
cdr3_aa: CASSDPQGDYGYTF
cdr3_nt: TGTGCCAGCAGCGACCCTCAGGGGGACTATGGCTACACCTTC

clone_size: NA
j_call: TRBJ1-1
v_call: TRBV19
d_call: NA
cdr3_aa: CATMNEGMTEAFF
cdr3_nt: TGTGCCACCATGAATGAAGGAATGACTGAAGCTTTCTTT

clone_size: NA
j_call: TRBJ2-7
v_call: TRBV5-4
d_call: NA
cdr3_aa: CASSLPPGYEQYF
cdr3_nt: TGTGCCAGCAGCCTGCCCCCTGGCTACGAGCAGTACTTC

clone_size: NA
j_call: TRBJ1-2
v_call: TRBV5-6
d_call: NA
cdr3_aa: CASSLREPNYGYTF
cdr3_nt: TGTGCCAGCAGCCTTCGGGAGCCTAACTATGGCTACACCTTC

clone_size: NA
j_call: TRBJ2-5
v_call: TRBV3-1/TRBV3-2
d_call: TRBD2
cdr3_aa: CASSQAGGSQETQYF
cdr3_nt: TGTGCCAGCAGCCAAGCGGGGGGGTCGCAAGAGACCCAGTACTTC

clone_size: NA
j_call: TRBJ2-3
v_call: TRBV7-2
d_call: NA
cdr3_aa: CASSYTDTQYF
cdr3_nt: TGTGCCAGCAGTTACACAGATACGCAGTATTTT

clone_size: NA
j_call: TRBJ1-2
v_call: TRBV13
d_call: NA
cdr3_aa: CASSLGRTYGYGYTF
cdr3_nt: TGTGCCAGCAGCTTAGGGCGGACTTATGGCTATGGCTACACCTTC

clone_size: NA
j_call: TRBJ1-1
v_call: TRBV6-2/TRBV6-3
d_call: NA
cdr3_aa: CASSYPNSRGAVGLDTEAFF
cdr3_nt: TGTGCCAGCAGTTACCCCAACAGCCGGGGGGCCGTCGGTTTAGACACTGAAGCTTTCTTT

clone_size: NA
j_call: TRBJ2-5
v_call: TRBV9
d_call: TRBD1
cdr3_aa: CASSEDFRGRGTQYF
cdr3_nt: TGTGCCAGCAGCGAGGATTTCAGGGGGCGCGGGACCCAGTACTTC

clone_size: NA
j_call: TRBJ1-3
v_call: TRBV7-2
d_call: NA
cdr3_aa: CASSIQGSGNTIYF
cdr3_nt: TGTGCCAGCAGCATTCAGGGGTCTGGAAACACCATATATTTT

clone_size: NA
j_call: TRBJ2-3
v_call: TRBV9
d_call: NA
cdr3_aa: CASSVGGQQTDTQYF
cdr3_nt: TGTGCCAGCAGCGTAGGTGGACAGCAAACAGATACGCAGTATTTT

clone_size: NA
j_call: TRBJ2-1
v_call: TRBV7-8
d_call: TRBD2
cdr3_aa: CASSLDRLAGRREQFF
cdr3_nt: TGTGCCAGCAGCTTAGATAGACTAGCGGGAAGGCGTGAGCAGTTCTTC

clone_size: NA
j_call: TRBJ1-6
v_call: TRBV19
d_call: TRBD1
cdr3_aa: CASSMKGQGKGYSPLHF
cdr3_nt: TGTGCCAGTAGTATGAAGGGACAGGGTAAGGGATACTCACCCCTCCACTTT

clone_size: NA
j_call: TRBJ2-2
v_call: TRBV30
d_call: NA
cdr3_aa: CAWSWENRAETGELFF
cdr3_nt: TGTGCCTGGAGTTGGGAGAACAGGGCGGAGACCGGGGAGCTGTTTTTT

clone_size: NA
j_call: TRBJ2-1
v_call: TRBV7-2
d_call: NA
cdr3_aa: CASSLGVASRNEQFF
cdr3_nt: TGTGCCAGCAGCTTAGGGGTAGCGTCGCGCAATGAGCAGTTCTTC

clone_size: once
j_call: TRBJ2-2
v_call: TRBV5-1
d_call: NA
cdr3_aa: CASSLVGGRYDTGELFF
cdr3_nt: TGCGCCAGCAGCTTAGTGGGCGGGCGATACGACACCGGGGAGCTGTTTTTT

clone_size: NA
j_call: TRBJ1-5
v_call: TRBV6-2/TRBV6-3
d_call: NA
cdr3_aa: CASSYTQSSNQPQHF
cdr3_nt: TGTGCCAGCAGTTACACTCAGAGTAGCAATCAGCCCCAGCATTTT

clone_size: NA
j_call: TRBJ2-2
v_call: TRBV10-3
d_call: TRBD2
cdr3_aa: CAINQKAGANTGELFF
cdr3_nt: TGTGCCATCAACCAGAAAGCGGGGGCGAACACCGGGGAGCTGTTTTTT

clone_size: NA
j_call: TRBJ1-4
v_call: TRBV11-3
d_call: NA
cdr3_aa: CASSPRLQGTNEKLFF
cdr3_nt: TGTGCCAGCAGCCCTAGATTGCAAGGAACTAATGAAAAACTGTTTTTT

clone_size: NA
j_call: TRBJ1-1
v_call: TRBV9
d_call: TRBD1
cdr3_aa: CASSVVVGQGVEAFF
cdr3_nt: TGTGCCAGCAGCGTAGTGGTGGGACAGGGAGTTGAAGCTTTCTTT

clone_size: NA
j_call: TRBJ1-1
v_call: TRBV19
d_call: NA
cdr3_aa: CASSNGQTVEAFF
cdr3_nt: TGTGCCAGTAGTAACGGACAGACAGTTGAAGCTTTCTTT

clone_size: NA
j_call: TRBJ2-1
v_call: TRBV18
d_call: TRBD1
cdr3_aa: CASSPLPLDRGEFF
cdr3_nt: TGTGCCAGCTCACCTCTTCCACTGGACAGGGGAGAGTTCTTC

clone_size: NA
j_call: TRBJ2-7
v_call: TRBV13
d_call: NA
cdr3_aa: CASGGRVNSYEQYF
cdr3_nt: TGTGCCAGCGGCGGCAGAGTGAACTCCTACGAGCAGTACTTC

clone_size: NA
j_call: TRBJ2-1
v_call: TRBV11-2
d_call: NA
cdr3_aa: CASSSGIHYNEQFF
cdr3_nt: TGTGCCAGCAGCTCCGGGATACATTACAATGAGCAGTTCTTC

clone_size: NA
j_call: TRBJ2-1
v_call: TRBV24-1
d_call: TRBD2
cdr3_aa: CATSGAGVREQFF
cdr3_nt: TGTGCCACCAGTGGCGCGGGAGTACGCGAGCAGTTCTTC

clone_size: NA
j_call: TRBJ2-2
v_call: TRBV12-3/TRBV12-4
d_call: NA
cdr3_aa: CASTPGTGELFF
cdr3_nt: TGTGCCAGCACCCCCGGGACCGGGGAGCTGTTTTTT

clone_size: NA
j_call: TRBJ1-4
v_call: TRBV28
d_call: NA
cdr3_aa: CASSLWTGGEKLFF
cdr3_nt: TGTGCCAGCAGTTTATGGACGGGTGGAGAAAAACTGTTTTTT

clone_size: NA
j_call: TRBJ1-4
v_call: TRBV19
d_call: NA
cdr3_aa: CASSSGDTNEKLFF
cdr3_nt: TGTGCCAGTAGTAGTGGCGATACTAATGAAAAACTGTTTTTT

clone_size: NA
j_call: TRBJ2-7
v_call: TRBV18
d_call: TRBD2
cdr3_aa: CASSPDLAGAYEQYF
cdr3_nt: TGTGCCAGCTCACCAGATCTAGCGGGAGCCTACGAGCAGTACTTC

clone_size: NA
j_call: TRBJ1-4
v_call: TRBV4-2
d_call: NA
cdr3_aa: CASSQEGLYATNEKLFF
cdr3_nt: TGTGCCAGCAGCCAAGAGGGCCTTTACGCAACTAATGAAAAACTGTTTTTT

clone_size: NA
j_call: TRBJ2-4
v_call: TRBV10-1
d_call: TRBD2
cdr3_aa: CASRFRRVAGGPDKNIQYF
cdr3_nt: TGCGCCAGCAGGTTCCGGAGGGTAGCGGGAGGGCCTGACAAAAACATTCAGTACTTC

clone_size: NA
j_call: TRBJ2-7
v_call: TRBV5-6
d_call: NA
cdr3_aa: CASSFRVAIPYEQYF
cdr3_nt: TGTGCCAGCAGCTTCAGGGTGGCGATCCCCTACGAGCAGTACTTC

clone_size: NA
j_call: TRBJ1-6
v_call: TRBV2
d_call: TRBD1
cdr3_aa: CASSPRQGADSPLHF
cdr3_nt: TGTGCCAGCAGCCCCCGCCAGGGGGCGGATTCACCCCTCCACTTT

clone_size: NA
j_call: TRBJ1-6
v_call: TRBV7-2
d_call: TRBD1
cdr3_aa: CASSRIGTGYNSPLHF
cdr3_nt: TGTGCCAGCAGCCGGATAGGGACAGGGTATAATTCACCCCTCCACTTT

clone_size: NA
j_call: TRBJ2-7
v_call: TRBV7-9
d_call: TRBD2
cdr3_aa: CASINSGSRTSYEQYF
cdr3_nt: TGTGCCAGCATTAACAGCGGGAGCAGGACCTCCTACGAGCAGTACTTC

clone_size: NA
j_call: TRBJ1-5
v_call: TRBV30
d_call: NA
cdr3_aa: CAWSVYSNQPQHF
cdr3_nt: TGTGCCTGGAGTGTATATAGCAATCAGCCCCAGCATTTT

clone_size: once
j_call: TRBJ2-7
v_call: TRBV13
d_call: TRBD2
cdr3_aa: CASSLTLGGGSYEQYF
cdr3_nt: TGTGCCAGCAGCTTAACTTTGGGCGGGGGGAGCTACGAGCAGTACTTC

clone_size: NA
j_call: TRBJ2-2
v_call: TRBV9
d_call: NA
cdr3_aa: CASSVVFGDTGELFF
cdr3_nt: TGTGCCAGCAGCGTAGTTTTCGGAGACACCGGGGAGCTGTTTTTT

clone_size: NA
j_call: TRBJ1-3
v_call: TRBV27
d_call: NA
cdr3_aa: CASRAQGYSGNTIYF
cdr3_nt: TGTGCCAGCCGCGCACAGGGCTATTCTGGAAACACCATATATTTT